This TCR beta chain was captured in a study of cytomegalovirus exposure and HLA in healthy donors. General study findings and limits: According to a later analysis, TCR clusters from the first cohort tended to co-occur in the 100 to 150 validation repertoires. Rarity characterized most TCR sequences, yet some public TCRs appeared in many donors. Researchers catalogued 164 TCR beta chains as cytomegalovirus-associated.

Germline CDR1 is SGDLS and CDR2 is YYNGEE. Trimming shortened V by 0 bases and J by 5 bases, and 14 bases separated the two germline ends. CDR3 length: 15 residues. This clone was seen just once. Its antigen is undetermined. TCRdb keeps only in-frame clones here, not all; method: immunoSEQ multiplex PCR. The table shows 120,000 or so clones, with over 85% occurring only once. This chain links TRBV9 with TRBJ2-5, with D maybe TRBD2 (6 bases). Sequencing was carried out using PBMCs. The sequence was collected from a woman aged 18-29 years in good health and CMV-seronegative. The CDR3 loop reads CASSVGRGGLETQYF. Here the CDR3 DNA reads TGTGCCAGCAGCGTAGGGCGGGGCGGACTCGAGACCCAGTACTTC.